These 5 T cell receptor beta chains were all obtained from the same sample, sequenced in a study of T cells in Graves' hyperthyroidism and ophthalmopathy. What was amplified from RNA transcripts were TCR beta CDR3 regions. First-round RT-PCR of the TCR CDR3 relied on the HTBI primer set. A single record per CDR3 protein comes from TCRdb applying MiXCR to the multiplex PCR reads. Counted here are 300,000 to 500,000 distinct CDR3 sequences, about 15% occurring once; the ten biggest clones make up less than 35%. Sequences were obtained from blood. Receptors originate from a woman aged 25 to 39 with Graves' hyperthyroidism.

The chain combines TRBV4-1 with TRBJ2-7, with 10 bases aligning to TRBD1. Germline-derived CDR1 and CDR2 are MGHRA and YSYEKL. Trimming took 5 bases from V and 7 from J; bases not matched to a gene: 8. The CDR3 is 14 amino acids. The CDR3 loop reads CASSKRDRGEEQYF. CDR3 DNA: TGCGCCAGCAGCAAACGGGACAGGGGTGAGGAGCAGTACTTC.

The CDR3 nucleotides read TGCAGTGCTAGCCGGGACCCCCTCTACGAGCAGTACTTC. It is translated as CSASRDPLYEQYF. This chain links TRBV20-1 with TRBJ2-7; the D gene could be TRBD1 or TRBD2 (5 bases each). This CDR3 region has 13 residues. The germline gives CDR1 DFQATT, CDR2 SNEGSKA (reference sequence). V was cut by 3 bases and J by 3 bases, with 12 bases left in between.

Notes on this clonotype: It may be a read error: a sequence one base away is much more abundant. The genes are TRBV18 and TRBJ2-2, with TRBD1 identical over 8 bases. The CDR3 contains 16 residues. The V and J ends lost 3 bases and 2 bases, in that order; junction bases with no gene match: 5. The germline V gene encodes CDR1 KGHSH and CDR2 LQKENI. As DNA, the CDR3 is TGTGCCAGCTCACCCCGGACAGGGATTAACACCGGGGAGCTGTTTTTT. This encodes CASSPRTGINTGELFF.

This clonotype was seen many times. This rearrangement joins TRBV12-3 or TRBV12-4 to TRBJ1-1; D remains ambiguous. V lost 2 bases and J lost 5, with 15 bases in between. The CDR3 has 15 amino acids. This CDR3 reads CASSLKGALGTEAFF. The CDR3 DNA is TGTGCCAGCAGTTTAAAGGGAGCCCTGGGGACTGAAGCTTTCTTT.

Concerning this clonotype: Just one base apart from a much larger clone, this may be a read error. This chain connects TRBV7-2 to TRBJ2-1, with D unclear. Germline-derived CDR1 and CDR2 are SGHTA and FQGNSA. This CDR3 contains 17 residues. As DNA, the CDR3 is TGTGCCTGCAGCTTAACCGACTTTCCTCTTTCGGGCAATGAGCAGTTCTTC. Its translation: CACSLTDFPLSGNEQFF. The complete variable domain, with remaining parts taken from reference TRBV7-2 and TRBJ2-1, reads GAGVSQSPSNKVTEKGKDVELRCDPISGHTALYWYRQSLGQGLEFLIYFQGNSAPDKSGLPSDRFSAERTGGSVSTLTIQRTQQEDSAVYLCACSLTDFPLSGNEQFFGPGTRLTVL.